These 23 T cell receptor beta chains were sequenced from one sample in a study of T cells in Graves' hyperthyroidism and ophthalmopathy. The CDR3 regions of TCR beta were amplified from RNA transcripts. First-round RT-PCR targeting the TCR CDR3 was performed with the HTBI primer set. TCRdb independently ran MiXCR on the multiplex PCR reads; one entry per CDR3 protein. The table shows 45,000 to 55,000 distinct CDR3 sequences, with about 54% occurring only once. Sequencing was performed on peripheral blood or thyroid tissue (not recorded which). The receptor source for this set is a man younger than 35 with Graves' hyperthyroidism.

CDR3 DNA sequence: TGTGCCAGCGGCCCAGGGGCAACTAAAGCTTTCTTT. Translated, it gives CASGPGATKAFF. The chain joins TRBV2 to TRBJ1-1, with D possibly TRBD1 on 6 matching bases. Looked up from germline, CDR1 is SNHLY and CDR2 is FYNNEI. CDR3 length: 12 residues. V lost 8 bases to trimming and J lost 9 bases, with 16 bases between them.

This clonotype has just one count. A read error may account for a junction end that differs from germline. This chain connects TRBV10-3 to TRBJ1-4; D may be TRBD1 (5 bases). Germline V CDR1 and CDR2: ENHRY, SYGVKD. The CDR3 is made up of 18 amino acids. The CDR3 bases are TGTGCCATCAGTGAGCCCCCCGGGGCAGGAGGTCCTAATGAAGAACTGTTTTTT. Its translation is CAISEPPGAGGPNEELFF.

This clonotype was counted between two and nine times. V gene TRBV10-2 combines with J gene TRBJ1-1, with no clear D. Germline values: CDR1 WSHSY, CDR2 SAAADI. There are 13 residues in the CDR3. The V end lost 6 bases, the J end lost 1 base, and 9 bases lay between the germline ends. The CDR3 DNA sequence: TGCGCCAGCAGAACAGAACCGAACACTGAAGCTTTCTTT. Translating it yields CASRTEPNTEAFF.

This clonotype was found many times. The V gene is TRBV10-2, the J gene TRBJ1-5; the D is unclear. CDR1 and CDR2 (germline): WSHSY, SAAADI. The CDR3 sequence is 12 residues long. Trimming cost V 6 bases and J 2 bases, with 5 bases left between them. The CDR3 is CASRGGNQPQHF. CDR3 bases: TGCGCCAGCAGGGGTGGCAATCAGCCCCAGCATTTT.

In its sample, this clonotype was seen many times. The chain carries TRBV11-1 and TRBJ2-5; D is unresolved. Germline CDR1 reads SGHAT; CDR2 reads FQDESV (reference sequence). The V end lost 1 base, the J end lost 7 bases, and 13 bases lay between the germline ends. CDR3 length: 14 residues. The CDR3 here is CASSLEGFRATQYF. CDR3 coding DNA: TGTGCCAGCAGCTTAGAAGGTTTTCGGGCGACCCAGTACTTC.

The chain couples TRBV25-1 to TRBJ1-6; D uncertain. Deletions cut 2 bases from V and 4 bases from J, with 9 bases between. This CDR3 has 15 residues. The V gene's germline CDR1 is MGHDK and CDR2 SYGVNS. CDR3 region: CASSEGRGYNSPLHF. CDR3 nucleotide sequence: TGTGCCAGCAGTGAAGGAAGAGGTTATAATTCACCCCTCCACTTT.

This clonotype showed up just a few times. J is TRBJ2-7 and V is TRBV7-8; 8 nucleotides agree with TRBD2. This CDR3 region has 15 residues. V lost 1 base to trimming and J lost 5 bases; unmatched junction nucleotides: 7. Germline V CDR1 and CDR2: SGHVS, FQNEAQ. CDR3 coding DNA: TGTGCCAGCAGCTTAGAGACGGGAGGGTCCCACGAGCAGTACTTC. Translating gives CASSLETGGSHEQYF.

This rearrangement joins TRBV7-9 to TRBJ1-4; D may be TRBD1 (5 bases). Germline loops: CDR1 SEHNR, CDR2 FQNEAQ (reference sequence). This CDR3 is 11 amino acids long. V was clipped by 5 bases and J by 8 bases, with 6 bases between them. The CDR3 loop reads CASSRGEKLFF. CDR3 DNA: TGTGCCAGCAGCCGGGGGGAAAAACTGTTTTTT.

The CDR3 bases are TGCAGCGCATGGGGACAGGGGGGGCCCTACGAGCAGTACTTC. This encodes CSAWGQGGPYEQYF. This chain joins TRBV29-1 and TRBJ2-7; 11 nucleotides line up with TRBD1. This CDR3 has 14 amino acids. CDR1 is SQVTM and CDR2 is ANQGSEA in the germline V gene. The ends lost 7 bases at V and 2 bases at J; junction bases unmatched: 7.

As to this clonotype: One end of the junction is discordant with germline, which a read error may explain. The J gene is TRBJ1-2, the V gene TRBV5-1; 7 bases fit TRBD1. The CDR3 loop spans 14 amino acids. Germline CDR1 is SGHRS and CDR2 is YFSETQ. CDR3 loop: CASSLRGGNYGYTF. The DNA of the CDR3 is TGTGCCAGCAGCCTGAGAGGGGGCAACTATGGCTACACCTTC.

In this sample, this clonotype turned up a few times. The CDR3: CSASGGLAGVFYEQYF. CDR3 nucleotides: TGCAGTGCTAGCGGTGGACTAGCGGGAGTTTTCTACGAGCAGTACTTC. This chain connects TRBV20-1 to TRBJ2-7; TRBD2 matches at 13 bases. V dropped 3 bases and J dropped 3; count of bases not matched to a gene: 8. Germline CDR1 reads DFQATT; CDR2 reads SNEGSKA (reference sequence). The CDR3 consists of 16 residues.

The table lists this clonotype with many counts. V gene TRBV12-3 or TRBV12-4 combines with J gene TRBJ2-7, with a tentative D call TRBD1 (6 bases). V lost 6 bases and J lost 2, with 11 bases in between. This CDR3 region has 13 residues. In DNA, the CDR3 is TGTGCCAGCAGCCAACAGGGTCCCTACGAGCAGTACTTC. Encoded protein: CASSQQGPYEQYF.

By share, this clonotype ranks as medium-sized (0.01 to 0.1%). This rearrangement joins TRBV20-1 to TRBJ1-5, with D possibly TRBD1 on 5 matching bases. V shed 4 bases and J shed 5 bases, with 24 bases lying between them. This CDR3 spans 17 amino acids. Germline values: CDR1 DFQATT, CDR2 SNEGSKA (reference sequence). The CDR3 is CSAIRRLGRDGHQPQHF. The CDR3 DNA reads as TGCAGTGCTATACGCCGACTGGGCAGGGATGGTCATCAGCCCCAGCATTTT.

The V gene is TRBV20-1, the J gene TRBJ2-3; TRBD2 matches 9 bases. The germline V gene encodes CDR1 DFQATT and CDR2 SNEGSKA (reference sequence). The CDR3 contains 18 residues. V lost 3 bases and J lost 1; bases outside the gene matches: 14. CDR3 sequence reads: CSARTLAGRGVGTDTQYF. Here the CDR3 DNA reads TGCAGTGCTAGGACACTAGCGGGCAGGGGGGTTGGCACAGATACGCAGTATTTT.

The CDR3 reads CASSYVGGTGEYEQYF. The CDR3 nucleotides are TGTGCCAGCAGCTATGTAGGTGGGACAGGGGAGTACGAGCAGTACTTC. The chain joins TRBV7-2 to TRBJ2-7; 10 bases are shared with TRBD1. The CDR3 runs 16 residues. CDR1 and CDR2 from the germline V gene are SGHTA and FQGNSA. V shed 4 bases and J 4 bases; nucleotides not matched to a gene: 10. Drawing the rest from reference TRBV7-2 and TRBJ2-7, the complete variable domain is GAGVSQSPSNKVTEKGKDVELRCDPISGHTALYWYRQSLGQGLEFLIYFQGNSAPDKSGLPSDRFSAERTGGSVSTLTIQRTQQEDSAVYLCASSYVGGTGEYEQYFGPGTRLTVT.

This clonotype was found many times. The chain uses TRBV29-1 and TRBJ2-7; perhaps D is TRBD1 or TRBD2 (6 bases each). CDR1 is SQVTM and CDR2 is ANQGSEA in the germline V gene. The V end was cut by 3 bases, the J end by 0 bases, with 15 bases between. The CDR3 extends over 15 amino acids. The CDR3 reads CSVDGGLGSSYEQYF. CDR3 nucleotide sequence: TGCAGCGTTGATGGGGGGCTGGGGAGCTCCTACGAGCAGTACTTC.

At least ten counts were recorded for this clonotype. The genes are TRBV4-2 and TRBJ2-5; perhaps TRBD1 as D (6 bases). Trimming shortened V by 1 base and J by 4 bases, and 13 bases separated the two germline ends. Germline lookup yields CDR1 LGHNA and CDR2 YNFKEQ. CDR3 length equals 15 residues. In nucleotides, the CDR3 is TGTGCCAGCAGCCAAGTAATCGGGACATCAGAGACCCAGTACTTC. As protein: CASSQVIGTSETQYF.

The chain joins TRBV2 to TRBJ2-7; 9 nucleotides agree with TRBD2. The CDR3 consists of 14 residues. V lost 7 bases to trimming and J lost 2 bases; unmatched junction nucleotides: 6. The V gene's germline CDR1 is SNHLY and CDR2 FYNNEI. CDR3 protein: CASKVAGAPYEQYF. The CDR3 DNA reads TGTGCCAGCAAAGTAGCGGGAGCCCCCTACGAGCAGTACTTC.

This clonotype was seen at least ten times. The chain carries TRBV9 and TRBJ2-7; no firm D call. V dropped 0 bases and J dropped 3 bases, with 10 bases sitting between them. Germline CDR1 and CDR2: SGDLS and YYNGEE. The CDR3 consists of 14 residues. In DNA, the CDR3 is TGTGCCAGCAGCGTAGGGGATGGTCTCTACGAGCAGTACTTC. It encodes CASSVGDGLYEQYF.

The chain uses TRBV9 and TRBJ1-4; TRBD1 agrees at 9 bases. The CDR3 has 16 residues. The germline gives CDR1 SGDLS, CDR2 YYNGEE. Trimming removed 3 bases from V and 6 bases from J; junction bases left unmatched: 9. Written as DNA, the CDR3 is TGTGCCAGCAGCGCCAGAGACAGGGGGACGTATGAAAAACTGTTTTTT. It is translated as CASSARDRGTYEKLFF.

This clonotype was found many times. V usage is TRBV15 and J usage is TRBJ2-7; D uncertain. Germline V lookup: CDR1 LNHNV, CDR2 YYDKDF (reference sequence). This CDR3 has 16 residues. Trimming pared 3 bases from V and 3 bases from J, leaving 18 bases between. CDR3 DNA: TGTGCCACCAGCAGCGGTCCCCCGATAGCTAACTACGAGCAGTACTTC. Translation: CATSSGPPIANYEQYF.

The CDR3 nucleotides read TGTGCTAGTGGTTTCGCGTCATTGGCAGATACGCAGTATTTT. This sequence encodes CASGFASLADTQYF. The chain uses TRBV12-5 and TRBJ2-3; D gene uncertain. This CDR3 has 14 amino acids. V was cut by 3 bases and J by 4 bases, with 11 bases left in between. From germline, CDR1 is LGHNT and CDR2 FRNRAP.

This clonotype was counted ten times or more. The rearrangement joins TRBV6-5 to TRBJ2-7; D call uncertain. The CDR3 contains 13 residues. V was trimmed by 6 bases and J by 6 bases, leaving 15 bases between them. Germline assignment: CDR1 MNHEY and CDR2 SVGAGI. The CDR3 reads CASSPNAGVEQYF. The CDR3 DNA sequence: TGTGCCAGCAGCCCGAACGCCGGAGTCGAGCAGTACTTC.